These T cell receptor beta chains were read from a single sample in a study of T cell responses to AZD1222 COVID-19 vaccine. The method was immunoSEQ multiplex PCR; TCRdb's version includes in-frame clones alone and lacks a portion of them. The sample contains approximately 200,000 clones, more than 75% of which appear only once. The sequencing used peripheral blood, collected on day 0 of MenACWY control vaccination. These receptor sequences come from an adult in good health. CDR3s include the opening cysteine and the closing phenylalanine or tryptophan. The D gene is left open where the match is weak. The size entry is marked missing in some rows and otherwise reads once, few, many or a size class.

>-|TRBJ1-1|TRBV7-6|-
CASSLGVDTEAFF
TGTGCCAGCAGCTTAGGAGTGGACACTGAAGCTTTCTTT
>TRBD1|TRBJ2-1|TRBV6-5|few
CASSKHRDRVNEQFF
TGTGCCAGCAGCAAACACCGGGACAGGGTAAATGAGCAGTTCTTC
>-|TRBJ2-1|TRBV28|-
CASSPVSDSYNEQFF
TGTGCCAGCAGTCCGGTGAGCGACTCCTACAATGAGCAGTTCTTC
>-|TRBJ1-3|TRBV14|-
CASSLGNTIYF
TGTGCCAGCAGCCTCGGGAACACCATATATTTT
>TRBD1|TRBJ1-4|TRBV9|-
CASSVTGVAYEKLFF
TGTGCCAGCAGCGTGACAGGGGTTGCCTATGAAAAACTGTTTTTT
>-|TRBJ1-6|TRBV5-1|-
CASSLAGVPNSPLHF
TGCGCCAGCAGCTTGGCCGGGGTTCCTAATTCACCCCTCCACTTT
>TRBD2|TRBJ2-3|TRBV24-1|-
CATSDLQRGSTDTQYF
TGTGCCACCAGTGATTTGCAGCGGGGGAGCACAGATACGCAGTATTTT
>TRBD1|TRBJ1-2|TRBV19|-
CASSGQGFGGYTF
TGTGCCAGCTCGGGACAGGGGTTTGGGGGCTACACCTTC
>-|TRBJ1-2|TRBV28|-
CASSSPGLNYGYTF
TGTGCCAGCAGCTCTCCCGGACTCAACTATGGCTACACCTTC
>TRBD2|TRBJ2-1|TRBV27|once
CASSQTSGAYNEQFF
TGTGCCAGCAGTCAAACTAGCGGGGCCTACAATGAGCAGTTCTTC
>-|TRBJ1-5|TRBV19|-
CASSIPLGFQPQHF
TGTGCCAGTAGTATTCCCTTAGGGTTTCAGCCCCAGCATTTT
>-|TRBJ1-6|TRBV3-1/TRBV3-2|-
CASSPLVGYSPLHF
TGTGCCAGCAGCCCTCTCGTAGGGTATTCACCCCTCCACTTT
>-|TRBJ2-7|TRBV25-1|-
CASSDRSSYEQYF
TGTGCCAGCAGTGATCGGTCATCCTACGAGCAGTACTTC
>-|TRBJ2-7|TRBV11-2|once
CASSLDGGAVYEQYF
TGTGCCAGCAGCTTAGATGGGGGGGCGGTCTACGAGCAGTACTTC